This is a list of T cell receptor beta chains from one sample in a study of cytomegalovirus exposure and HLA in healthy donors. The repertoire was sequenced with immunoSEQ multiplex PCR; TCRdb's copy has only in-frame clones and lacks some. This table holds around 140,000 clones, 75% found once. The sample was PBMCs. These receptors came from a man aged 30 to 39 in good health and CMV-seronegative. Both conserved end residues are part of each CDR3. A D gene is named only where the DNA matches it firmly. The size entry is marked missing in some rows and otherwise reads once, few, many or a size class.

V gene,J gene,CDR3 length,clone size,D gene,CDR3 protein,CDR3 DNA
TRBV6-5,TRBJ1-4,15,.,TRBD1,CASKGSRGEREKLFF,TGTGCCAGCAAGGGGTCCAGGGGGGAACGGGAAAAACTGTTTTTT
TRBV30,TRBJ1-1,12,.,.,CAWSVTRVEAFF,TGTGCCTGGAGTGTAACCAGGGTTGAAGCTTTCTTT
TRBV4-1,TRBJ2-7,13,.,.,CASSQDQGYEQYF,TGCGCCAGCAGCCAAGATCAGGGGTACGAGCAGTACTTC
TRBV6-5,TRBJ1-5,14,.,TRBD1,CASSRQGENQPQHF,TGTGCCAGCAGCAGACAGGGGGAGAATCAGCCCCAGCATTTT
TRBV6-5,TRBJ2-2,15,.,.,CASSYLRVPTGELFF,TGTGCCAGCAGTTACCTCAGGGTACCCACCGGGGAGCTGTTTTTT
TRBV6-6,TRBJ1-3,13,.,.,CASTYPGGNTIYF,TGTGCCAGCACCTACCCGGGGGGAAACACCATATATTTT
TRBV7-9,TRBJ1-1,13,.,.,CASSFEGNTEAFF,TGTGCCAGCAGCTTTGAGGGGAACACTGAAGCTTTCTTT
TRBV28,TRBJ2-7,15,.,TRBD2,CASRSSGTSGTKQYF,TGTGCCAGCAGGTCGTCCGGGACTAGCGGGACAAAGCAGTACTTC
TRBV11-3,TRBJ2-6,15,.,.,CASSSGNSGANVLTF,TGTGCCAGCAGCTCGGGAAACTCTGGGGCCAACGTCCTGACTTTC
TRBV7-9,TRBJ2-7,14,once,.,CASISDGERYEQYF,TGTGCCAGCATCTCCGACGGGGAAAGGTACGAGCAGTACTTC
TRBV7-9,TRBJ2-7,14,.,TRBD1,CASSFGDRDHEQYF,TGTGCCAGCAGCTTCGGCGACAGGGACCACGAGCAGTACTTC
TRBV29-1,TRBJ1-3,13,.,.,CSVEEAAGNTIYF,TGCAGCGTTGAGGAGGCGGCTGGAAACACCATATATTTT
TRBV7-9,TRBJ2-7,14,few,TRBD1,CASSPDRRVYEQYF,TGTGCCAGCAGCCCGGACAGGCGTGTCTACGAGCAGTACTTC
TRBV29-1,TRBJ2-3,14,.,TRBD2,CSVRDYTSTDTQYF,TGCAGCGTCCGGGACTACACTAGCACAGATACGCAGTATTTT
TRBV28,TRBJ1-5,14,once,TRBD1,CASTSGQGDQPQHF,TGTGCCAGCACCAGCGGACAGGGGGACCAGCCCCAGCATTTT
TRBV10-3,TRBJ1-2,14,once,TRBD1,CAIRDDRGDYGYTF,TGTGCCATCAGAGATGACAGGGGCGACTATGGCTACACCTTC
TRBV5-1,TRBJ2-1,14,.,.,CASRQSPIYNEQFF,TGCGCCAGCCGACAGAGTCCCATCTACAATGAGCAGTTCTTC
TRBV11-3,TRBJ2-2,15,.,.,CASSMGQTNTGELFF,TGTGCCAGCAGCATGGGACAAACGAACACCGGGGAGCTGTTTTTT
TRBV5-6,TRBJ2-7,16,.,.,CASSLVVATAVYEQYF,TGTGCCAGCAGCTTGGTCGTGGCCACCGCGGTCTACGAGCAGTACTTC
TRBV5-4,TRBJ2-5,14,.,.,CASSQDTTQETQYF,TGTGCCAGCAGCCAGGACACCACGCAAGAGACCCAGTACTTC
TRBV7-2,TRBJ2-2,16,.,TRBD2,CASSFTSGGVTGELFF,TGTGCCAGCAGCTTCACTAGCGGGGGAGTTACCGGGGAGCTGTTTTTT
TRBV7-9,TRBJ2-1,14,.,.,CASSLLATSVEQFF,TGTGCCAGCAGCTTACTAGCGACTTCTGTGGAGCAGTTCTTC
TRBV7-9,TRBJ2-5,17,few,.,CASSLVGSLTDQETQYF,TGTGCCAGCAGCTTAGTGGGCTCGTTAACAGACCAAGAGACCCAGTACTTC
TRBV6-1,TRBJ1-4,14,.,.,CASSEVGTNEKLFF,TGTGCCAGCAGTGAAGTCGGAACTAATGAAAAACTGTTTTTT
TRBV19,TRBJ1-2,13,.,.,CASSIGTTYGYTF,TGTGCCAGTAGTATAGGGACTACCTATGGCTACACCTTC